Listed below are T cell receptor beta chains from one sample, sequenced in a study of brain T cells in children with intractable seizures. This table comes from immunoSEQ multiplex PCR, and its TCRdb copy is limited to in-frame clones, with some not included. The sample has about 64,000 clones; approximately 95% are singletons. Sequencing was performed on peripheral blood, taken at surgery. These receptors were taken from a boy under three years old with focal cortical dysplasia and intractable seizures. CDR3s include the opening cysteine and the closing phenylalanine or tryptophan. D genes are given only for firm matches. Some rows have no size entry. The others give once, few or many, or a class for an expanded clone.

>TRBV19|TRBJ1-4|-|-
CASSEDPPTNEKLFF
TGTGCCAGTAGTGAGGACCCTCCAACTAATGAAAAACTGTTTTTT
>TRBV6-5|TRBJ2-7|-|-
CASTFSQGGYEQYF
TGTGCCAGCACCTTCTCTCAAGGGGGTTACGAGCAGTACTTC
>TRBV20-1|TRBJ1-1|-|-
CSASESAGNTEAFF
TGCAGTGCTAGTGAAAGTGCAGGGAATACTGAAGCTTTCTTT
>TRBV11-2|TRBJ2-1|-|TRBD2
CASSLLAGGYNEQFF
TGTGCCAGCAGCTTACTAGCGGGAGGCTACAATGAGCAGTTCTTC
>TRBV19|TRBJ2-2|-|TRBD2
CASRTSGSHTGELFF
TGTGCCAGTCGGACTAGCGGGAGCCACACCGGGGAGCTGTTTTTT
>TRBV10-2|TRBJ1-6|-|TRBD1
CASSETGGNSPLHF
TGCGCCAGCAGTGAGACAGGGGGCAATTCACCCCTCCACTTT
>TRBV4-1|TRBJ1-5|-|-
CASSQVGGNQPQHF
TGCGCCAGCAGCCAAGTAGGGGGCAATCAGCCCCAGCATTTT
>TRBV19|TRBJ1-6|-|-
CASSLRQDSPLHF
TGTGCCAGTAGTTTACGCCAGGATTCACCCCTCCACTTT
>TRBV11-1|TRBJ2-7|-|TRBD2
CASSLTSWIGGYEQYF
TGTGCCAGCAGCTTGACTAGCTGGATCGGTGGTTACGAGCAGTACTTC
>TRBV25-1|TRBJ2-1|-|TRBD2
CASKLAGGPQNEQFF
TGTGCCAGTAAACTAGCGGGAGGGCCCCAAAATGAGCAGTTCTTC
>TRBV6-1|TRBJ2-7|-|TRBD2
CASSEPGLAGGWKQYF
TGTGCCAGCAGTGAACCGGGACTAGCGGGAGGGTGGAAGCAGTACTTC
>TRBV12-5|TRBJ2-7|-|-
CASGPSGVYEQYF
TGTGCTAGTGGTCCGTCGGGGGTTTACGAGCAGTACTTC
>TRBV15|TRBJ2-1|-|TRBD1
CATSRGQSDNEQFF
TGTGCCACCAGCAGGGGACAGTCTGACAATGAGCAGTTCTTC
>TRBV28|TRBJ2-4|-|-
CASSPKNIQYF
TGTGCCAGCAGCCCAAAAAACATTCAGTACTTC
>TRBV13|TRBJ1-1|-|-
CASSPDAGGDTEAFF
TGTGCCAGCAGCCCAGACGCGGGGGGCGACACTGAAGCTTTCTTT
>TRBV24-1|TRBJ2-5|-|-
CATSEVRRETQYF
TGTGCCACCAGTGAGGTCAGAAGGGAGACCCAGTACTTC
>TRBV5-1|TRBJ2-5|once|-
CASSLRGYWEETQYF
TGCGCCAGCAGCTTGCGGGGGTATTGGGAAGAGACCCAGTACTTC
>TRBV7-9|TRBJ2-1|once|TRBD2
CASSITSGSYNEQFF
TGTGCCAGCAGCATTACTAGCGGGAGTTACAATGAGCAGTTCTTC
>TRBV11-2|TRBJ1-4|-|-
CASSLSSGAAEKLFF
TGTGCCAGCAGCTTATCGTCAGGCGCAGCCGAAAAACTGTTTTTT
>TRBV10-2|TRBJ2-3|-|TRBD2
CASSEREGVRNTQYF
TGCGCCAGCAGTGAGCGGGAGGGGGTTAGAAATACGCAGTATTTT
>TRBV6-5|TRBJ1-2|-|-
CASSPGYKGYTF
TGTGCCAGCAGTCCTGGGTATAAGGGCTACACCTTC
>TRBV7-9|TRBJ2-7|-|-
CASSPVGGGYEQYF
TGTGCCAGCTCCCCTGTCGGGGGCGGCTACGAGCAGTACTTC
>TRBV6-6|TRBJ2-6|once|TRBD1
CASSPTGMGTLSFSGANVLTF
TGTGCCAGCAGCCCGACAGGGATGGGGACGTTGAGTTTCTCTGGGGCCAACGTCCTGACTTTC
>TRBV2|TRBJ1-6|-|-
CASRLKRGPPYNSPLHF
TGTGCCAGCAGATTAAAAAGAGGGCCCCCCTATAATTCACCCCTCCACTTT
>TRBV7-6|TRBJ1-6|once|TRBD1
CASSSTGEGSALHF
TGTGCCAGCAGCTCTACAGGGGAAGGATCCGCCCTCCACTTT
>TRBV28|TRBJ2-5|once|TRBD2
CASSFFRRELSETQYF
TGTGCCAGCAGTTTCTTCCGGCGGGAGTTATCAGAGACCCAGTACTTC
>TRBV9|TRBJ2-1|-|TRBD1
CASSVDPGGLHNEQFF
TGTGCCAGCAGCGTAGATCCAGGGGGCTTACACAATGAGCAGTTCTTC
>TRBV5-4|TRBJ2-1|-|-
CASSLGAAYNEQFF
TGTGCCAGCAGCTTGGGCGCCGCCTACAATGAGCAGTTCTTC
>TRBV7-2|TRBJ1-3|-|-
CASSLAFFSGNTIYF
TGTGCCAGCAGCTTAGCGTTTTTCTCTGGAAACACCATATATTTT
>TRBV7-8|TRBJ2-1|-|TRBD1
CASSTTGMGLDREFF
TGTGCCAGCAGCACGACTGGCATGGGTTTAGACAGGGAGTTCTTC
>TRBV27|TRBJ1-2|-|-
CASRYLDSTPGGYTF
TGTGCCAGCCGATACTTGGACAGCACACCGGGCGGCTACACCTTC
>TRBV4-1|TRBJ2-7|-|TRBD1
CASSQRPGTGEYEQYF
TGCGCCAGCAGCCAACGTCCCGGGACAGGGGAATACGAGCAGTACTTC
>TRBV28|TRBJ2-7|-|TRBD1
CASSLTGGEFYEQYF
TGTGCCAGCAGTTTAACAGGGGGCGAGTTCTACGAGCAGTACTTC
>TRBV6-5|TRBJ2-7|-|TRBD1
CASISGTGGDYEQYF
TGTGCCAGCATATCGGGGACAGGGGGGGACTACGAGCAGTACTTC
>TRBV19|TRBJ2-1|-|TRBD2
CASSIHSGRGSGDNEQFF
TGTGCCAGTAGTATACATAGCGGGAGAGGTTCGGGGGACAATGAGCAGTTCTTC
>TRBV13|TRBJ2-5|-|TRBD1
CASSTRQGATKTQYF
TGTGCCAGCAGCACCAGACAGGGGGCAACAAAGACCCAGTACTTC
>TRBV10-2|TRBJ1-5|-|-
CAKRAYRRNSNQPQHF
TGCGCCAAAAGGGCGTACAGACGAAATAGCAATCAGCCCCAGCATTTT
>TRBV12-3/TRBV12-4|TRBJ1-5|-|-
CASSSQGGPQHF
TGTGCCAGCAGCTCACAAGGCGGGCCCCAGCATTTT
>TRBV6-5|TRBJ2-2|-|-
CASSFTDGTGTGELFF
TGTGCCAGCAGTTTCACGGACGGGACTGGGACCGGGGAGCTGTTTTTT
>TRBV5-1|TRBJ2-3|-|-
CASSYRLAGSGDTQYF
TGCGCCAGCAGCTATAGGTTGGCGGGATCGGGAGATACGCAGTATTTT
>TRBV5-4|TRBJ1-5|-|-
CASSSPNQPQHF
TGTGCCAGCAGCTCTCCCAATCAGCCCCAGCATTTT
>TRBV27|TRBJ2-1|-|TRBD1
CASSFGTAYNEQFF
TGTGCCAGCAGTTTCGGGACAGCCTACAATGAGCAGTTCTTC
>TRBV29-1|TRBJ2-7|-|-
CSVGVGGRPYEQYF
TGCAGCGTTGGGGTGGGGGGGCGGCCCTACGAGCAGTACTTC
>TRBV27|TRBJ2-5|-|TRBD2
CASSIGLAGGETQYF
TGTGCCAGCAGTATAGGACTAGCGGGAGGGGAGACCCAGTACTTC
>TRBV5-1|TRBJ2-7|-|TRBD1
CASDRGIDEQYF
TGCGCCAGCGACAGGGGAATAGACGAGCAGTACTTC
>TRBV5-1|TRBJ2-3|-|-
CASSIDHRGGSTDTQYF
TGCGCCAGCAGCATAGACCACAGGGGAGGGAGCACAGATACGCAGTATTTT
>TRBV19|TRBJ2-1|-|-
CASSIRRYGASLNEQFF
TGTGCCAGTAGTATTAGGCGGTATGGGGCTAGCCTGAATGAGCAGTTCTTC
>TRBV7-2|TRBJ2-2|-|-
CASSLISFLGGELFF
TGTGCCAGCAGCCTAATAAGTTTCTTGGGTGGGGAGCTGTTTTTT
>TRBV3-1/TRBV3-2|TRBJ2-2|-|TRBD2
CASSRLAGGNGELFF
TGTGCCAGCAGCCGACTAGCGGGGGGTAACGGGGAGCTGTTTTTT
>TRBV14|TRBJ2-7|-|-
CASSRLDMSSYEQYF
TGTGCCAGCAGCCGATTAGACATGAGCTCCTACGAGCAGTACTTC
>TRBV10-3|TRBJ2-7|-|-
CAISEVIATGRSYEQYF
TGTGCCATCAGTGAGGTTATCGCAACGGGTCGGTCCTACGAGCAGTACTTC
>TRBV6-6|TRBJ2-1|once|TRBD1
CASSYRGQYNEQFF
TGTGCCAGCAGTTACAGGGGGCAGTACAATGAGCAGTTCTTC
>TRBV4-1|TRBJ2-4|-|-
CASSQDSGTLLAKNIQYF
TGCGCCAGCAGCCAAGATTCGGGGACACTTCTAGCCAAAAACATTCAGTACTTC
>TRBV5-5|TRBJ2-3|-|-
CASSLLASTDTQYF
TGTGCCAGCAGCTTGCTGGCTAGCACAGATACGCAGTATTTT